Shown below are 25 T cell receptor beta chains from a single sample sequenced in a study of blood T cell repertoires in COVID-19. Method: immunoSEQ multiplex PCR; TCRdb's copy keeps in-frame clones and lacks some. The repertoire has approximately 200,000 clones, over 80% of them found once; the top ten carry 1.2%. What was sequenced was PBMCs or T cells enriched from blood (not recorded which). The receptors derive from a young man who had recovered from COVID-19.

The chain couples TRBV9 to TRBJ1-3, with a possible D match to TRBD1 (6 bases). The V gene's germline CDR1 is SGDLS and CDR2 YYNGEE. This CDR3 spans 15 amino acids. V lost 2 bases and J 0 bases, leaving 9 bases between the germline ends. CDR3 nucleotides: TGTGCCAGCAGCGTCGACAGGCGCTCTGGAAACACCATATATTTT. Translation gives CASSVDRRSGNTIYF.

The chain is built from TRBV3-1 (or the pseudogene TRBV3-2) and TRBJ1-2; D may be TRBD1 (5 bases). Between the trimmed V and J ends, which lost 2 bases and 4 bases, there was a span of 20 bases. This CDR3 contains 17 residues. Germline V lookup: CDR1 LGHDT, CDR2 YNNKEL (reference sequence). CDR3 loop: CASSQTPGGGAAYGYTF. The CDR3 nucleotides are TGTGCCAGCAGCCAAACTCCGGGGGGAGGGGCCGCCTATGGCTACACCTTC.

This clone was seen a single time. The rearrangement uses TRBV7-9 and TRBJ1-3; D unresolved. This CDR3 region has 14 residues. V lost 4 bases, J lost 8 bases, and 15 bases lay in between. From germline, CDR1 is SEHNR and CDR2 FQNEAQ (reference sequence). This CDR3 reads CASSSTPRGDTIYF. In nucleotides, the CDR3 is TGTGCCAGCAGCTCTACCCCTCGGGGAGACACCATATATTTT. The full variable domain, rest sourced from reference TRBV7-9 and TRBJ1-3, is DTGVSQNPRHKITKRGQNVTFRCDPISEHNRLYWYRQTLGQGPEFLTYFQNEAQLEKSRLLSDRFSAERPKGSFSTLEIQRTEQGDSAMYLCASSSTPRGDTIYFGEGSWLTVV.

J is TRBJ2-7 and V is TRBV9; weak D call: TRBD1 (5 bases). The CDR3 loop spans 14 amino acids. The V gene's germline CDR1 is SGDLS and CDR2 YYNGEE. V lost 3 bases and J lost 0, with 10 bases in between. The CDR3 DNA is TGTGCCAGCAGCGCTCTTCAGGGCTCCTACGAGCAGTACTTC. Translated: CASSALQGSYEQYF. Variable domain in full (rest from reference TRBV9 and TRBJ2-7): DSGVTQTPKHLITATGQRVTLRCSPRSGDLSVYWYQQSLDQGLQFLIQYYNGEERAKGNILERFSAQQFPDLHSELNLSSLELGDSALYFCASSALQGSYEQYFGPGTRLTVT.

CDR3 sequence: CASSGTGVRGQPQHF. The CDR3 nucleotides are TGTGCCAGCAGCGGGACAGGGGTTAGAGGTCAGCCCCAGCATTTT. The J gene is TRBJ1-5, the V gene TRBV7-2; 10 positions agree with TRBD1. The V gene's germline CDR1 is SGHTA and CDR2 FQGNSA. Trimming took 5 bases from V and 6 from J; bases not matched to a gene: 7. This CDR3 is 15 amino acids long. The variable domain in full, with the rest retrieved from reference TRBV7-2 and TRBJ1-5, is GAGVSQSPSNKVTEKGKDVELRCDPISGHTALYWYRQSLGQGLEFLIYFQGNSAPDKSGLPSDRFSAERTGGSVSTLTIQRTQQEDSAVYLCASSGTGVRGQPQHFGDGTRLSIL.

The rearrangement joins TRBV27 to TRBJ1-4; D not resolved. V was cut by 7 bases and J by 4 bases, with 16 bases left in between. This CDR3 comprises 15 residues. The germline V gene encodes CDR1 MNHEY and CDR2 SMNVEV (reference sequence). CDR3 DNA: TGTGCCAGCACCTCAACCCACAGATTTAATGAAAAACTGTTTTTT. This codes for CASTSTHRFNEKLFF.

The rearrangement links TRBV4-3 to TRBJ1-2; D perhaps matches TRBD1 (5 bases). CDR1 is LGHNA and CDR2 is YSLEER in the germline V gene. This CDR3 comprises 15 residues. The V end lost 1 base, the J end lost 4 bases, and 13 bases lay between the germline ends. CDR3 coding DNA: TGCGCCAGCAGCCAAGTTGACAGCAAAACCTATGGCTACACCTTC. Amino acids: CASSQVDSKTYGYTF.

V and J are TRBV19 and TRBJ2-5, with 9 bases that match TRBD2. This CDR3 has 16 amino acids. Trimming took 6 bases from V and 4 from J; bases not matched to a gene: 12. Per the germline V gene, CDR1 is LNHDA and CDR2 is SQIVND (reference sequence). The CDR3: CASRYSPAGGPETQYF. The CDR3 nucleotides read TGTGCCAGTAGATACAGTCCAGCGGGGGGACCAGAGACCCAGTACTTC.

This chain uses TRBV7-9 with TRBJ2-3; D gene uncertain. The CDR3 extends over 13 amino acids. V lost 5 bases and J lost 4, with 10 bases in between. The germline CDR1 and CDR2 sequences are SEHNR and FQNEAQ (reference sequence). DNA for the CDR3: TGTGCCAGCAGCCTTTCCTTTCCAGATACGCAGTATTTT. It is translated as CASSLSFPDTQYF.

This clone was counted between two and nine times. The chain links TRBV13 to TRBJ1-3, with 8 bases fitting TRBD1. The CDR3 runs 17 residues. With V trimmed by 5 bases and J by 0 bases, 9 bases remained unmatched. Germline-derived CDR1 and CDR2 are PRHDT and FYEKMQ (reference sequence). CDR3 sequence (DNA): TGTGCCAGCAGCCCCCCGACAGGGGTCAACTCTGGAAACACCATATATTTT. This sequence encodes CASSPPTGVNSGNTIYF.

This clone was counted between two and nine times. V usage is TRBV2 and J usage is TRBJ2-7; 12 positions match TRBD1. There are 16 residues in the CDR3. Trimming took 7 bases from V and 2 from J; bases not matched to a gene: 9. Germline CDR1 reads SNHLY; CDR2 reads FYNNEI. The CDR3 protein is CASTSPGTGGPYEQYF. The CDR3 coding sequence is TGTGCCAGCACCTCCCCCGGGACAGGGGGCCCCTACGAGCAGTACTTC.

The rearrangement links TRBV27 to TRBJ1-3; the D is unclear. V shed 3 bases and J shed 4 bases, with 13 bases lying between them. Germline V lookup: CDR1 MNHEY, CDR2 SMNVEV (reference sequence). CDR3 length: 15 amino acids. The CDR3 DNA sequence: TGTGCCAGCAGTTTTTCGTGGCAGGCGGGAAACACCATATATTTT. Translation: CASSFSWQAGNTIYF.

The V and J genes are TRBV7-9 and TRBJ2-6, with a possible D match to TRBD1 (5 bases). This CDR3 has 17 residues. CDR1 SEHNR and CDR2 FQNEAQ come from the germline V gene (reference sequence). Trimming left V 3 bases short and J 0 bases short, with 12 bases between. This CDR3 reads CASSFPTGSSGANVLTF. CDR3 DNA: TGTGCCAGCAGCTTCCCAACAGGAAGCTCTGGGGCCAACGTCCTGACTTTC.

This clone occurred once. The chain uses TRBV29-1 and TRBJ1-4, with D hard to call. Germline V gives CDR1 SQVTM, CDR2 ANQGSEA. The V and J ends lost 2 bases and 5 bases respectively, with 3 bases between them. This CDR3 contains 11 residues. Written as DNA, the CDR3 is TGCAGCGTTGAACGGAATGAAAAACTGTTTTTT. This gives the protein CSVERNEKLFF.

This chain uses TRBV7-2 with TRBJ2-2; 12 bases map to TRBD1. V was pared by 4 bases and J by 9 bases, with 6 bases of the junction left unmatched. From germline, CDR1 is SGHTA and CDR2 FQGNSA. CDR3 size: 15 residues. CDR3 nucleotides: TGTGCCAGCAGCTCGACCGGGACAGGGGGCCGGGAGCTGTTTTTT. It encodes CASSSTGTGGRELFF.

The V gene is TRBV5-4, the J gene TRBJ2-3; a possible D gene is TRBD2 (6 bases). The CDR3 contains 17 residues. V lost 4 bases to trimming and J lost 9 bases, with 27 bases between them. CDR1 is SGHNT, CDR2 YYREEE, per germline (reference sequence). Here the CDR3 DNA reads TGTGCCAGCAGCCCCTTTCGAGGGACTCCCCTTTCCGAAACGCAGTATTTT. Protein sequence: CASSPFRGTPLSETQYF.

This clone was detected once. The rearrangement links TRBV30 to TRBJ2-4; no reliable D call. V gave up 0 bases and J gave up 1 base, with 13 bases separating them. CDR3 length: 16 residues. Germline CDR1 GTSNPN, CDR2 SVGIG (reference sequence). In DNA, the CDR3 is TGTGCCTGGAGTGTACCTGACAACGCCGCCAAAAACATTCAGTACTTC. Its protein is CAWSVPDNAAKNIQYF.

V gene TRBV30 combines with J gene TRBJ1-5; 9 nucleotides match TRBD1. Per the germline V gene, CDR1 is GTSNPN and CDR2 is SVGIG (reference sequence). The CDR3 loop spans 14 amino acids. V lost 2 bases and J lost 4; bases outside the gene matches: 3. The DNA for the CDR3 is TGTGCCTGGAGTCGGGGACAGGGTAATCAGCCCCAGCATTTT. Protein product: CAWSRGQGNQPQHF.

This clone was detected only a few times. The chain combines TRBV11-3 with TRBJ1-4; the D gene is possibly TRBD1 (5 bases). CDR1 is SGHNT, CDR2 YENEEA, per germline. This CDR3 contains 18 residues. The V end lost 0 bases, the J end lost 5 bases, and 19 bases lay between the germline ends. As DNA, the CDR3 is TGTGCCAGCAGCTTAGATTATTTTGGGAGGACACCGAATGAAAAACTGTTTTTT. It codes for CASSLDYFGRTPNEKLFF.

V usage is TRBV7-2 and J usage is TRBJ2-2; 10 bases are a match to TRBD2. The CDR3 covers 16 residues. The J segment lost 8 bases and the V segment lost 2 bases, leaving 8 bases of the junction unmatched. Germline CDR1 reads SGHTA; CDR2 reads FQGNSA. The DNA of the CDR3 is TGTGCCAGCAGCTTAACGGCTAGCGGGGGAATGGGGGAGCTGTTTTTT. This codes for CASSLTASGGMGELFF.

This clone was detected once. V and J are TRBV9 and TRBJ2-2, with a weak D call TRBD2 (6 bases). This CDR3 is 16 amino acids long. Germline CDR1 reads SGDLS; CDR2 reads YYNGEE. The V end lost 6 bases, the J end lost 1 base, and 16 bases lay between the germline ends. CDR3 in DNA: TGTGCCAGCACCGCCCGGACCGGGGGGAACACCGGGGAGCTGTTTTTT. It yields the protein CASTARTGGNTGELFF.

The sample holds one count of this clone. This rearrangement joins TRBV24-1 to TRBJ2-2; TRBD1 agrees at 9 bases. Per the germline V gene, CDR1 is KGHDR and CDR2 is SFDVKD. The CDR3 covers 14 residues. Trimming at V came to 5 bases and at J to 3 bases, leaving 0 bases not matched to a gene. Written as DNA, the CDR3 is TGTGCCACCAGTGGGGACAGGGACACCGGGGAGCTGTTTTTT. It translates to CATSGDRDTGELFF.

The V call is TRBV10-3, the J call TRBJ2-1; TRBD2 aligns across 10 bases. The CDR3 extends over 15 amino acids. CDR1 and CDR2 from the germline V gene are ENHRY and SYGVKD. The ends lost 7 bases at V and 2 bases at J; junction bases unmatched: 5. The chain's CDR3 is CAITPGTSAYNEQFF. Written as DNA, the CDR3 is TGTGCCATCACCCCCGGGACTAGCGCCTACAATGAGCAGTTCTTC.

This chain connects TRBV5-1 to TRBJ2-3; no firm D call. Trimming removed 1 base from V and 2 bases from J, with 5 bases in between. The germline V gene encodes CDR1 SGHRS and CDR2 YFSETQ. CDR3 length equals 13 residues. The CDR3 coding sequence is TGCGCCAGCAGCTTGTCTGTCACAGATACGCAGTATTTT. Translation: CASSLSVTDTQYF.

The chain carries TRBV11-2 and TRBJ1-4; maybe TRBD1 (5 bases). The CDR3 loop spans 16 amino acids. Trimming took 1 base from V and 0 from J, leaving 9 bases between them. Germline CDR1 is SGHAT and CDR2 is FQNNGV. The CDR3 region is CASSLVGEATNEKLFF. Written as DNA, the CDR3 is TGTGCCAGCAGCTTAGTGGGGGAGGCAACTAATGAAAAACTGTTTTTT.